This T cell receptor beta chain appears in the sequencing data of a study of neurological immune-mediated disorders. TCRdb re-analysed the 5' RACE reads in MiXCR, keeping a single row per CDR3 protein. The table includes under 45,000 distinct CDR3 sequences, 2.5% detected once. The V end lost 4 bases, the J end lost 5 bases, and 12 bases lay between the germline ends. This CDR3 contains 13 residues. Germline V gene sequence: CDR1 SGHRS, CDR2 YFSETQ. This clonotype was observed many times. This TCR came from a man aged 50 or older with multiple sclerosis. V is TRBV5-1 and J is TRBJ2-5; D unclear. Specimen: PBMCs. CDR3 in amino acids: CASSLDPGETQYF. CDR3 bases: TGCGCCAGCAGCCTGGACCCCGGGGAGACCCAGTACTTC.